This is a list of T cell receptor beta chains from one sample in a study of cytomegalovirus exposure and HLA in healthy donors. Measured with immunoSEQ multiplex PCR; TCRdb has only the in-frame clones, and not every one. Of under 150,000 clones listed, around 77% are singletons. Sequenced material: PBMCs. These receptor sequences come from a woman aged 30 to 39 in good health and CMV-seropositive. The CDR3 runs from the conserved cysteine through the conserved F or W. Size is omitted from some rows. Given values are once, few, many or a class for expanded clones.

clone_size: once
v_call: TRBV4-1
j_call: TRBJ2-1
cdr3_aa: CASSQKGDYFSYNEQFF

clone_size: NA
v_call: TRBV11-2
j_call: TRBJ2-5
cdr3_aa: CASSLVGGGGGETQYF

clone_size: NA
v_call: TRBV5-1
j_call: TRBJ1-2
cdr3_aa: CASSSDTGQYGYTF

clone_size: NA
v_call: TRBV5-4
j_call: TRBJ2-3
cdr3_aa: CASSPWGVDTQYF

clone_size: NA
v_call: TRBV7-3
j_call: TRBJ1-2
cdr3_aa: CASSPAGTDGYTF

clone_size: NA
v_call: TRBV7-8
j_call: NA
cdr3_aa: CASSRGISSYEQYF

clone_size: once
v_call: TRBV19
j_call: TRBJ1-1
cdr3_aa: CASSSLVLGQFNTEAFF

clone_size: NA
v_call: TRBV1
j_call: TRBJ2-3
cdr3_aa: CTSSQKLAGVTDTQYF

clone_size: NA
v_call: TRBV2
j_call: TRBJ1-4
cdr3_aa: CASTGTANEKLFF

clone_size: NA
v_call: TRBV6-1
j_call: TRBJ2-7
cdr3_aa: CASRAVAGSYEQYF

clone_size: once
v_call: TRBV5-1
j_call: TRBJ2-5
cdr3_aa: CASSLVAETQYF

clone_size: NA
v_call: TRBV19
j_call: TRBJ1-5
cdr3_aa: CASSTNTGYQPQHF

clone_size: NA
v_call: TRBV19
j_call: TRBJ1-3
cdr3_aa: CASSQDVSSGNTIYF

clone_size: NA
v_call: TRBV11-2
j_call: TRBJ1-5
cdr3_aa: CASSLSINQPQHF

clone_size: NA
v_call: TRBV19
j_call: TRBJ2-3
cdr3_aa: CASSRLAGVVDTQYF

clone_size: NA
v_call: TRBV6-1
j_call: TRBJ1-2
cdr3_aa: CASSDRNYGYTF

clone_size: NA
v_call: TRBV2
j_call: TRBJ1-1
cdr3_aa: CASREGTGTAAFF

clone_size: NA
v_call: TRBV19
j_call: TRBJ1-2
cdr3_aa: CASTTRGRDFYGYTF

clone_size: few
v_call: TRBV5-1
j_call: TRBJ2-3
cdr3_aa: CASSPGTSGSRSDTQYF

clone_size: NA
v_call: TRBV7-8
j_call: TRBJ1-1
cdr3_aa: CASLATSLRGALTEAFF

clone_size: once
v_call: TRBV25-1
j_call: TRBJ1-3
cdr3_aa: CASRTTGGSGNTIYF

clone_size: NA
v_call: TRBV7-3
j_call: TRBJ2-4
cdr3_aa: CASSLEVKNIQYF

clone_size: NA
v_call: TRBV18
j_call: TRBJ2-1
cdr3_aa: CASSPPGGTYNEQFF

clone_size: NA
v_call: TRBV20-1
j_call: TRBJ1-2
cdr3_aa: CSARREGGYTF

clone_size: NA
v_call: TRBV18
j_call: TRBJ2-2
cdr3_aa: CASSAQAGVSGELFF

clone_size: NA
v_call: TRBV6-1
j_call: TRBJ2-1
cdr3_aa: CASSEFERSYSYNEQFF

clone_size: NA
v_call: TRBV9
j_call: TRBJ1-1
cdr3_aa: CASSSPPETEAFF